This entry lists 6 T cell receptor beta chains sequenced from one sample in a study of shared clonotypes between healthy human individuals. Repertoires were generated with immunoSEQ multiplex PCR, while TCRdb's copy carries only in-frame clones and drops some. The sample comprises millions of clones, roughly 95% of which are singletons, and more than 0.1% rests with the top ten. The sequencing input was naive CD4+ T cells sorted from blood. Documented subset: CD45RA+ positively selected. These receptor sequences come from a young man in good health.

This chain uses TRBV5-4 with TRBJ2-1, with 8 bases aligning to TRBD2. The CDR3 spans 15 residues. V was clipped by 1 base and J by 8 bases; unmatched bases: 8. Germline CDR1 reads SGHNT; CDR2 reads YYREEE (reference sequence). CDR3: CASSLISGSGDEQFF. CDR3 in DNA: TGTGCCAGCAGCTTGATAAGCGGGAGTGGGGATGAGCAGTTCTTC.

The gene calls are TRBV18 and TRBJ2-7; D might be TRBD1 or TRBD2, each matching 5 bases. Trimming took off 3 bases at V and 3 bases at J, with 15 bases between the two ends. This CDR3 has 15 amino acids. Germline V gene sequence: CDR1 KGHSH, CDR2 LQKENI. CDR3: CASSPPGTVVYEQYF. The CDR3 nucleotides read TGTGCCAGCTCACCGCCGGGGACGGTAGTCTACGAGCAGTACTTC. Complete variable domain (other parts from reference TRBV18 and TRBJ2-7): NAGVMQNPRHLVRRRGQEARLRCSPMKGHSHVYWYRQLPEEGLKFMVYLQKENIIDESGMPKERFSAEFPKEGPSILRIQQVVRGDSAAYFCASSPPGTVVYEQYFGPGTRLTVT.

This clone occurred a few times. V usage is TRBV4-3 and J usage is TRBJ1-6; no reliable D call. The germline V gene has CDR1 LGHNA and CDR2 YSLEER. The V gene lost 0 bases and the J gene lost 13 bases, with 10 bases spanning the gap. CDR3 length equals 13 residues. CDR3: CASSQERSTPLHF. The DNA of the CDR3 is TGCGCCAGCAGCCAAGAGCGCAGTACTCCCCTCCACTTT.

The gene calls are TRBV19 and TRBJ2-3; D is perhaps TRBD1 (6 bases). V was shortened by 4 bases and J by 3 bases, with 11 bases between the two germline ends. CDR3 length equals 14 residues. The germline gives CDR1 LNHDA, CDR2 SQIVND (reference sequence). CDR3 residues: CASSSQQGTDTQYF. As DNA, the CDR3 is TGTGCCAGTAGTAGCCAACAGGGAACAGATACGCAGTATTTT. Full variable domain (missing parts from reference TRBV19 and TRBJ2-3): DGGITQSPKYLFRKEGQNVTLSCEQNLNHDAMYWYRQDPGQGLRLIYYSQIVNDFQKGDIAEGYSVSREKKESFPLTVTSAQKNPTAFYLCASSSQQGTDTQYFGPGTRLTVL.

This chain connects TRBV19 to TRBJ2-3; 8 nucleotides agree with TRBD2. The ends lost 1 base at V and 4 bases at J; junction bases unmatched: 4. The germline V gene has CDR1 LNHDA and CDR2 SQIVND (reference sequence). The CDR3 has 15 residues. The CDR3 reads CASSIVGGAADTQYF. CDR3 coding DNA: TGTGCCAGTAGTATAGTCGGGGGGGCCGCAGATACGCAGTATTTT.

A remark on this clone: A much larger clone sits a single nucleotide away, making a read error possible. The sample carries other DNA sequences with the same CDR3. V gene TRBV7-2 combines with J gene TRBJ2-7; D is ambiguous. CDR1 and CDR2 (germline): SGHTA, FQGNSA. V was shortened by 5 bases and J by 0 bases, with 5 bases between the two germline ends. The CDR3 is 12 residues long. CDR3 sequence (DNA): TGTGCCAGCAGCCGCAGCTCCTACGAGCAGTACTTC. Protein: CASSRSSYEQYF.